Below are 16 T cell receptor beta chains sequenced from a single sample in a study of cytomegalovirus exposure and HLA in healthy donors. 13 Jbeta primers and 60 Vbeta primers were used for the PCR. Assay: immunoSEQ multiplex PCR; the TCRdb copy retains only in-frame clones and omits some. Among about 180,000 clones listed, 80% were seen once. Sample: PBMCs. The source is a girl aged 10 to 17 in good health and CMV-seropositive.

The chain links TRBV7-9 to TRBJ2-1, with 12 bases aligning to TRBD2. CDR3 length: 16 amino acids. The V gene's germline CDR1 is SEHNR and CDR2 FQNEAQ (reference sequence). The V segment lost 5 bases and the J segment 6 bases; nucleotides outside the gene matches: 8. The CDR3 nucleotides are TGTGCCAGCAGCGGGGCTAGCGGGAGGGCCTTCAATGAGCAGTTCTTC. Protein: CASSGASGRAFNEQFF. The variable domain in full, completed from reference TRBV7-9 and TRBJ2-1, reads DTGVSQNPRHKITKRGQNVTFRCDPISEHNRLYWYRQTLGQGPEFLTYFQNEAQLEKSRLLSDRFSAERPKGSFSTLEIQRTEQGDSAMYLCASSGASGRAFNEQFFGPGTRLTVL.

This chain's CDR3 is CASSAEETQYF. The CDR3 nucleotides read TGCGCCAGCAGCGCAGAAGAGACCCAGTACTTC. The chain combines TRBV5-1 with TRBJ2-5; D call uncertain. CDR3 length: 11 amino acids. Trimming shortened V by 4 bases and J by 3 bases, and 4 bases separated the two germline ends. Germline CDR1 is SGHRS and CDR2 is YFSETQ.

The chain combines TRBV10-3 with TRBJ2-7; TRBD1 matches at 9 bases. CDR1 ENHRY and CDR2 SYGVKD come from the germline V gene. The ends lost 3 bases at V and 5 bases at J; junction bases unmatched: 8. This CDR3 region has 15 residues. CDR3 in DNA: TGTGCCATCAGTGAACGGGGGACAGGGAAGAACGAGCAGTACTTC. Translation: CAISERGTGKNEQYF.

This sequence joins TRBV27 and TRBJ2-1, with a weak D call TRBD2 (5 bases). The CDR3 consists of 14 residues. Trimming pared 6 bases from V and 1 base from J, leaving 10 bases between. The germline gives CDR1 MNHEY, CDR2 SMNVEV (reference sequence). CDR3 sequence (DNA): TGTGCCAGCAGCTGGAGCGGTTCCTACAATGAGCAGTTCTTC. It encodes CASSWSGSYNEQFF.

The rearrangement uses TRBV5-5 and TRBJ1-2; unclear D gene. Germline CDR1 reads SGHKS; CDR2 reads YYEKEE (reference sequence). Trimming cost V 2 bases and J 8 bases, with 10 bases left between them. The CDR3 contains 12 residues. The CDR3 region has the DNA TGTGCCAGCAGCTTCATAGCGGGCGGCTACACCTTC. Amino acids: CASSFIAGGYTF. Together with reference TRBV5-5 and TRBJ1-2, the CDR3 gives the full variable domain: DAGVTQSPTHLIKTRGQQVTLRCSPISGHKSVSWYQQVLGQGPQFIFQYYEKEERGRGNFPDRFSARQFPNYSSELNVNALLLGDSALYLCASSFIAGGYTFGSGTRLTVV.

J is TRBJ1-2 and V is TRBV18, with D possibly being TRBD1 (6 bases). In germline, CDR1 is KGHSH, CDR2 LQKENI. V was pared by 6 bases and J by 5 bases, with 10 bases between. The CDR3 length is 12 residues. CDR3 loop: CASSKDSYGYTF. CDR3 nucleotides: TGTGCCAGCTCTAAGGACAGTTATGGCTACACCTTC.

The chain carries TRBV6-4 and TRBJ2-3; D is perhaps TRBD1 (5 bases). Between the trimmed V and J ends, which lost 5 bases and 0 bases, there was a span of 12 bases. The CDR3 sequence is 15 residues long. Germline lookup yields CDR1 MRHNA and CDR2 SNTAGT. CDR3 in amino acids: CASSPGLGSTDTQYF. CDR3 sequence (DNA): TGTGCCAGCAGTCCAGGGTTGGGTAGCACAGATACGCAGTATTTT.

The chain couples TRBV7-2 to TRBJ1-2, with a possible D match to TRBD1 (6 bases). This CDR3 is built from 15 residues. The V end was cut by 3 bases, the J end by 5 bases, with 16 bases between. CDR1 is SGHTA and CDR2 is FQGNSA in the germline V gene. CDR3 DNA sequence: TGTGCCAGCAGCTTGAATCCGCGGCAGGGGTATGGCTACACCTTC. Residues: CASSLNPRQGYGYTF. Full variable domain (missing parts from reference TRBV7-2 and TRBJ1-2): GAGVSQSPSNKVTEKGKDVELRCDPISGHTALYWYRQSLGQGLEFLIYFQGNSAPDKSGLPSDRFSAERTGGSVSTLTIQRTQQEDSAVYLCASSLNPRQGYGYTFGSGTRLTVV.

This sequence joins TRBV30 and TRBJ2-1, with 12 bases identical to TRBD2. The CDR3 loop spans 21 amino acids. Germline CDR1 and CDR2: GTSNPN and SVGIG (reference sequence). V lost 3 bases and J lost 0; bases outside the gene matches: 18. The CDR3 coding sequence is TGTGCCTGGAGAGACTACCTACCGACTAGCGGGAGTGGCAGCTCCTACAATGAGCAGTTCTTC. This encodes CAWRDYLPTSGSGSSYNEQFF. The entire variable domain, with the rest obtained from reference TRBV30 and TRBJ2-1, is as follows: SQTIHQWPATLVQPVGSPLSLECTVEGTSNPNLYWYRQAAGRGLQLLFYSVGIGQISSEVPQNLSASRPQDRQFILSSKKLLLSDSGFYLCAWRDYLPTSGSGSSYNEQFFGPGTRLTVL.

This clone was observed a handful of times. V is TRBV19 and J is TRBJ1-4, with a tentative D call TRBD1 (5 bases). This CDR3 comprises 16 residues. V lost 6 bases to trimming and J lost 3 bases, with 17 bases between them. Germline V lookup: CDR1 LNHDA, CDR2 SQIVND (reference sequence). The CDR3 spells CASSPSPKGANEKLFF. The DNA of the CDR3 is TGTGCCAGTAGCCCCTCCCCTAAAGGGGCTAATGAAAAACTGTTTTTT.

This clone has a single count. Other DNA sequences of this sample code for an identical CDR3. The chain employs TRBV9 and TRBJ1-2; TRBD1 might be the D (5 bases). V was trimmed by 0 bases and J by 2 bases, leaving 8 bases between them. Germline lookup yields CDR1 SGDLS and CDR2 YYNGEE. The CDR3 spans 14 residues. The CDR3 nucleotides are TGTGCCAGCAGCGTAGGCCCAGGGAACTATGGCTACACCTTC. It yields the protein CASSVGPGNYGYTF.

This clone was counted once. The V gene is TRBV5-1, the J gene TRBJ1-1, with 9 bases fitting TRBD1. J gave up 5 bases and V 2 bases, and 7 bases lay outside the gene matches. CDR1 and CDR2 from the germline V gene are SGHRS and YFSETQ. The CDR3 is 15 residues long. The CDR3 DNA is TGCGCCAGCAGCTTACAGGGGGCGATGGAGACTGAAGCTTTCTTT. Translation: CASSLQGAMETEAFF.

The chain links TRBV5-5 to TRBJ2-2, with a weak D call TRBD2 (6 bases). Germline V gene data show CDR1 as SGHKS and CDR2 as YYEKEE (reference sequence). This CDR3 has 15 residues. V lost 1 base and J lost 3, with 10 bases in between. CDR3 sequence: CASSLRLDHTGELFF. The CDR3 bases are TGTGCCAGCAGCTTGCGACTAGATCACACCGGGGAGCTGTTTTTT.

V usage is TRBV29-1 and J usage is TRBJ2-2; 12 bases are a match to TRBD1. The CDR3 length is 14 residues. With 6 bases clipped from V and 7 bases from J, the junction kept 6 bases outside the gene matches. The germline V gene encodes CDR1 SQVTM and CDR2 ANQGSEA. CDR3 in amino acids: CSVVGQGADGELFF. In DNA form, the CDR3 reads TGCAGCGTCGTGGGACAGGGGGCGGACGGGGAGCTGTTTTTT.

The genes are TRBV6-5 and TRBJ2-1; no clear D gene. This CDR3 contains 14 residues. Germline V gives CDR1 MNHEY, CDR2 SVGAGI. The V end was cut by 5 bases, the J end by 8 bases, with 16 bases between. This chain's CDR3 is CASSPHTSYHEQFF. The CDR3 nucleotides read TGTGCCAGCAGTCCTCACACCTCGTACCATGAGCAGTTCTTC.

The genes are TRBV4-1 and TRBJ1-4; 7 positions match TRBD1. The V gene end was trimmed by 4 bases and the J gene end by 5 bases; junction bases not matched to a gene: 10. The CDR3 runs to 16 residues. CDR1 and CDR2 (germline): MGHRA, YSYEKL. Written as DNA, the CDR3 is TGCGCCAGCAGCCCAGCGCCGGGACAGCGGAATGAAAAACTGTTTTTT. This translates into CASSPAPGQRNEKLFF.